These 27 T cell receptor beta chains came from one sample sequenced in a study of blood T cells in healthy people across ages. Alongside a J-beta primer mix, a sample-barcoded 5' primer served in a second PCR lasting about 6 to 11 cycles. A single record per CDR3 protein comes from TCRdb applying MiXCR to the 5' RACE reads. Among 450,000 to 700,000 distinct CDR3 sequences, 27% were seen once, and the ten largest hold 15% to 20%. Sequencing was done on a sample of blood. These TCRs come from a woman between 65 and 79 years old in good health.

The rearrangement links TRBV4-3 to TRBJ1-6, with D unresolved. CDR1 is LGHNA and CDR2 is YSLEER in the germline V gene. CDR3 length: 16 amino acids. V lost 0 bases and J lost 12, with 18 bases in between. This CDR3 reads CASSQEFRTALRPLHF. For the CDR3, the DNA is TGCGCCAGCAGCCAAGAATTTAGGACTGCCCTCCGACCCCTCCACTTT.

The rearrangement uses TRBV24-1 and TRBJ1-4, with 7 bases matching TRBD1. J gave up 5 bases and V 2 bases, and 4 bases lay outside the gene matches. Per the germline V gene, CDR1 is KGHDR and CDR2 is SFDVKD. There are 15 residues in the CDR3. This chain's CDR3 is CATSDSRTGNEKLFF. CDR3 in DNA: TGTGCCACCAGTGATTCTCGGACAGGAAATGAAAAACTGTTTTTT.

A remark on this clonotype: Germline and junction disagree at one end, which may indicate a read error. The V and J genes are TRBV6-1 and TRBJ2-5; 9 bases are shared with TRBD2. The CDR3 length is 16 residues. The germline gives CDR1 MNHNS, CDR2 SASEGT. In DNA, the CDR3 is TGTGCCAGAAGTGAAAACGCGGGGGGGATTAAAGAGACCCAGTACTTC. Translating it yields CARSENAGGIKETQYF.

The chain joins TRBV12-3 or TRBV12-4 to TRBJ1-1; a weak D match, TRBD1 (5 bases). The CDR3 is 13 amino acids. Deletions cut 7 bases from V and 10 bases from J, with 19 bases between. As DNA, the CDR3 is TGTGCCAGCACTGTTAATAGGGGAAAAAGAGCTTTCTTT. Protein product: CASTVNRGKRAFF.

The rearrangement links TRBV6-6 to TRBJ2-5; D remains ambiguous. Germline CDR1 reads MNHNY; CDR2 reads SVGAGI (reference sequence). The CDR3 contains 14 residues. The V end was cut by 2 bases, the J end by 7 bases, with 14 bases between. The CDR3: CASSYGRHPGTQYF. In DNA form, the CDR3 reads TGTGCCAGCAGTTACGGTCGGCACCCAGGGACCCAGTACTTC.

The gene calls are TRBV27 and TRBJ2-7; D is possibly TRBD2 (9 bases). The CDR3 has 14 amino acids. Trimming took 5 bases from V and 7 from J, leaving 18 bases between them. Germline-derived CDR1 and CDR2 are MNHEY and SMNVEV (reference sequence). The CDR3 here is CASSQLAGTGEQYF. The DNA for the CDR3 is TGTGCCAGCAGTCAGCTAGCGGGGACAGGAGAGCAGTACTTC.

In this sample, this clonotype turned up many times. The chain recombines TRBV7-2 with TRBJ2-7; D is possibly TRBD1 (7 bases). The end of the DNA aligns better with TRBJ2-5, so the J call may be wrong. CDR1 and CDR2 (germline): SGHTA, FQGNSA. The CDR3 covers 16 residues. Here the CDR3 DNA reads TGTGCCAGCAGCGAAATACCAGGGGGGAGGTTGGAGACCCAGTACTTC. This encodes CASSEIPGGRLETQYF.

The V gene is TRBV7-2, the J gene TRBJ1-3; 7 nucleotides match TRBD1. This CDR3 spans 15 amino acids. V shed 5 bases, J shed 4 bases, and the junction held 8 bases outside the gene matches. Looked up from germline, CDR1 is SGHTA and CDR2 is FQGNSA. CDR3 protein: CASSQGGRWGNTIYF. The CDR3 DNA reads TGTGCCAGCAGCCAAGGGGGCAGATGGGGAAACACCATATATTTT.

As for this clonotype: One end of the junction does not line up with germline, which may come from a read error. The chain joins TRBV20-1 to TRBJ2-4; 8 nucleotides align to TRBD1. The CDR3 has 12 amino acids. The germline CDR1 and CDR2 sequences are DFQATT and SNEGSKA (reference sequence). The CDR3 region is CSARGQGSFQHF. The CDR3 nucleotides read TGCAGTGCACGTGGACAGGGTAGTTTCCAGCACTTC.

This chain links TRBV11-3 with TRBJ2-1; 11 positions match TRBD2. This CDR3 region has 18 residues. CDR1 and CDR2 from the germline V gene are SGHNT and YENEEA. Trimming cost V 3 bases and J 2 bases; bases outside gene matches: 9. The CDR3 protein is CASSFQLLAGATYNEQFF. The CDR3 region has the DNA TGTGCCAGCAGCTTCCAACTACTAGCGGGGGCTACCTACAATGAGCAGTTCTTC.

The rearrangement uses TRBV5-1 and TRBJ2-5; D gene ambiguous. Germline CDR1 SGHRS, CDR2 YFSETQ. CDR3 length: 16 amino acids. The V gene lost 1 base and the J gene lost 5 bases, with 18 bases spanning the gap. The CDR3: CASSLSIVVTPETQYF. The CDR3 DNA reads TGCGCCAGCAGCTTGAGTATAGTGGTAACTCCGGAGACCCAGTACTTC.

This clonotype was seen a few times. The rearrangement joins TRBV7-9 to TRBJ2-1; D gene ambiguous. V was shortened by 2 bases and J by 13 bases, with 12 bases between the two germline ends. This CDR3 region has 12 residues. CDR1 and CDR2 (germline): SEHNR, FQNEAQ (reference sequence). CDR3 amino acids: CASSLNSLVQFF. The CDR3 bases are TGTGCCAGCAGCTTAAACTCCCTCGTCCAGTTCTTC.

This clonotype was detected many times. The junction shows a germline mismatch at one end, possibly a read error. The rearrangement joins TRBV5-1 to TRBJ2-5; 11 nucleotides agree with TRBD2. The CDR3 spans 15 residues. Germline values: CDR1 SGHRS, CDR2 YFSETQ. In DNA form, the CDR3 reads TGTGCCAGCAGTTTGCTAGCGGGGGGCCAAGAGACCCAGTACTTC. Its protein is CASSLLAGGQETQYF.

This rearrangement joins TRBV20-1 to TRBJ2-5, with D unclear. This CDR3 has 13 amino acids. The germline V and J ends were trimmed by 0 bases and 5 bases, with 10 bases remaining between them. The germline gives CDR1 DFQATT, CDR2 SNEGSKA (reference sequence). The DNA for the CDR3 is TGCAGTGCTAGAGACAGACGGTGGGAGACCCAGTACTTC. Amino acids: CSARDRRWETQYF.

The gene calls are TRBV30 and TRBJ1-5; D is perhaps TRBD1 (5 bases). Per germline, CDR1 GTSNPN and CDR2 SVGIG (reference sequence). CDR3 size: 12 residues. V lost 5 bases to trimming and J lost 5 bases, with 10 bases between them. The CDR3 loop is CAWDDSYQPQHF. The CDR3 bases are TGTGCCTGGGACGACAGCTATCAGCCCCAGCATTTT.

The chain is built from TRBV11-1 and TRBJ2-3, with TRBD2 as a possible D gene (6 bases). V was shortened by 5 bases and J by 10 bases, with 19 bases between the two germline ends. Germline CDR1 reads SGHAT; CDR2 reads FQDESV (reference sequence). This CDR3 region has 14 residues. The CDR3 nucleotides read TGTGCCAGCAGCACCGGGAGAGGCAGCAATGCGCAGTATTTT. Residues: CASSTGRGSNAQYF. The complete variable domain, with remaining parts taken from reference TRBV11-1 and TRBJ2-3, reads EAEVAQSPRYKITEKSQAVAFWCDPISGHATLYWYRQILGQGPELLVQFQDESVVDDSQLPKDRFSAERLKGVDSTLKIQPAELGDSAMYLCASSTGRGSNAQYFGPGTRLTVL.

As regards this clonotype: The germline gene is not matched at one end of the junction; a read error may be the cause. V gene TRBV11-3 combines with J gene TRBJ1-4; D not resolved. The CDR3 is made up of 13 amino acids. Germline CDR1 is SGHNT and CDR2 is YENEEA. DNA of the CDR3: TGTGCCAGCAGGGCCGGGGTGAATGAAAAACTGGTTTTT. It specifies CASRAGVNEKLVF.

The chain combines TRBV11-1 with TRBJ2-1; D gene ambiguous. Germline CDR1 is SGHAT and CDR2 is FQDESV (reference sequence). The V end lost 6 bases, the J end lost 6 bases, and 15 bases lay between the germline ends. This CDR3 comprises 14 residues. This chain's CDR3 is CASSKAARTNEQFF. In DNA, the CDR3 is TGTGCCAGCAGTAAAGCCGCGCGTACCAATGAGCAGTTCTTC.

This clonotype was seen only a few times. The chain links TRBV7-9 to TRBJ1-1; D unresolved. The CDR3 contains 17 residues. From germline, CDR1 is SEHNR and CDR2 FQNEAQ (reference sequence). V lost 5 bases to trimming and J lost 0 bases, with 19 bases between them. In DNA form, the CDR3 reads TGTGCCAGCAGCCGTATTATTCAGGCGCCACTGAACACTGAAGCTTTCTTT. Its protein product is CASSRIIQAPLNTEAFF.

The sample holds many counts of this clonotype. For the CDR3, the DNA is TGCAGTGCTGTAGGGACCGCTGTCTACGAGCAGTACTTC. Encoded protein: CSAVGTAVYEQYF. This chain joins TRBV20-1 and TRBJ2-7; D tentatively fits TRBD1 or TRBD2 (5 bases each). The CDR3 is 13 residues long. Per germline, CDR1 DFQATT and CDR2 SNEGSKA (reference sequence). With 5 bases removed from V and 3 bases from J, the gap between germline ends came to 14 bases.

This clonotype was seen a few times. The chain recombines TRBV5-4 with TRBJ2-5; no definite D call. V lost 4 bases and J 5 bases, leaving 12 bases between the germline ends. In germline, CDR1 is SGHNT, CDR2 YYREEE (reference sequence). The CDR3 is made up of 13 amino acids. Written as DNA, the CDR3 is TGTGCCAGCAGCGGTAACTCCCAGGAGACCCAGTACTTC. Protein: CASSGNSQETQYF.

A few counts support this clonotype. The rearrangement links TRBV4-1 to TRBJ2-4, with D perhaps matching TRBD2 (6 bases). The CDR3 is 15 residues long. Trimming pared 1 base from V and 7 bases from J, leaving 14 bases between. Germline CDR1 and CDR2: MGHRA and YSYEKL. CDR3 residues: CASSQGGGDRNIQYF. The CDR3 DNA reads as TGCGCCAGCAGCCAAGGTGGAGGGGATAGGAACATTCAGTACTTC.

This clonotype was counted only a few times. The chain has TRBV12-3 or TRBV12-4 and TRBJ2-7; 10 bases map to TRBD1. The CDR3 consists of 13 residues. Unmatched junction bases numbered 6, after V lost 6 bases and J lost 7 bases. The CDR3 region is CASRRQGAREQYF. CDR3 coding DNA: TGTGCCAGCAGACGACAGGGGGCGAGGGAGCAGTACTTC.

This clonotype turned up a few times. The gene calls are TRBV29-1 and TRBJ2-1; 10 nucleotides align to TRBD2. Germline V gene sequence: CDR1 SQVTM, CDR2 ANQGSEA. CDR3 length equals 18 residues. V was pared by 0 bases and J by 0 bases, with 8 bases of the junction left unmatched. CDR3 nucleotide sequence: TGCAGCGTTGAAGATAGTCTAGCGGGGGCCAGCTCCTACAATGAGCAGTTCTTC. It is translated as CSVEDSLAGASSYNEQFF.

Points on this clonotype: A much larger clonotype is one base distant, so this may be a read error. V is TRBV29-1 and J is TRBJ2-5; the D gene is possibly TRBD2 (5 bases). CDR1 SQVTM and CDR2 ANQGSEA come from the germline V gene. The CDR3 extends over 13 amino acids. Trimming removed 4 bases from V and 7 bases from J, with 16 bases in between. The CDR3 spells CSVVGKGGGTQYF. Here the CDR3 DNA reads TGCAGCGTTGTAGGGAAGGGTGGAGGGACCCAGTACTTC. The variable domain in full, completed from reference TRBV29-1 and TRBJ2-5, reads SAVISQKPSRDICQRGTSLTIQCQVDSQVTMMFWYRQQPGQSLTLIATANQGSEATYESGFVIDKFPISRPNLTFSTLTVSNMSPEDSSIYLCSVVGKGGGTQYFGPGTRLLVL.

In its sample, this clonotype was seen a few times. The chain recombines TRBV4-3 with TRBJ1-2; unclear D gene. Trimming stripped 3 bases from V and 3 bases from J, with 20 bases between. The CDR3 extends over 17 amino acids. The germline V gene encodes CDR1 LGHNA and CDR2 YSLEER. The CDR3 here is CASSQAVRGSGDYGYTF. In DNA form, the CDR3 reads TGCGCCAGCAGCCAGGCTGTCCGGGGAAGTGGGGACTATGGCTACACCTTC.

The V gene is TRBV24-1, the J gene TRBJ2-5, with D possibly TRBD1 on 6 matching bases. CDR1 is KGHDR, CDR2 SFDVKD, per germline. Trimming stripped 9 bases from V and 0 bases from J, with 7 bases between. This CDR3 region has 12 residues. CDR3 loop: CATWTDQETQYF. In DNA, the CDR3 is TGTGCCACCTGGACAGACCAAGAGACCCAGTACTTC.